This TCR beta chain was sequenced during a study of T cells expressing NK-cell markers. Points from the study as a whole: Six of the donors carried dominant NKG2C+ clonotypes that took up roughly 1.0-8% of their CD8+ T cells.

TCRdb reprocessed the 5' RACE reads, keeping one entry per CDR3 protein, no DNA. The sample table includes 500,000 to 700,000 distinct CDR3 sequences. Remarks on this clonotype: Its antigen is not identified.

The sample consisted of blood T cells: a sorted CD56 or NKG2C T cell subset, CD4+ or CD8+ T cells, or bulk PBMC T cells (not recorded which). This TCR derives from a young man in good health.

The CDR3 reads CASSYSMVGVGETQYF. This rearrangement joins TRBV6-5 to TRBJ2-5. From germline, CDR1 is MNHEY and CDR2 SVGAGI. This CDR3 spans 16 amino acids.